This T cell receptor (beta chain) derives from a study of cytomegalovirus exposure and HLA in healthy donors. The CDR3 totals 12 residues. The germline V gene has CDR1 SGHTS and CDR2 YDEGEE. Trimming shortened V by 2 bases and J by 13 bases, and 10 bases separated the two germline ends. Study results and limitations: Analysis performed later showed TCR beta chains linked to HLA being more clonally expanded than equally common others.

PCR used 60 Vbeta primers and 13 Jbeta primers. Sequencing used immunoSEQ multiplex PCR; TCRdb keeps in-frame clones, though not all of them. The sample carries 85,000 to 100,000 clones, over 55% recorded once. Comments on this clone: Its specificity is not known.

The sequence was collected from a woman in her 30s in good health and CMV-seronegative. The sequencing input was PBMCs. The gene calls are TRBV5-8 and TRBJ1-6, with unresolved D. This CDR3 is CASSLNSRPLHF. CDR3 coding DNA: TGTGCCAGCAGCTTAAACAGCCGGCCCCTCCACTTT.